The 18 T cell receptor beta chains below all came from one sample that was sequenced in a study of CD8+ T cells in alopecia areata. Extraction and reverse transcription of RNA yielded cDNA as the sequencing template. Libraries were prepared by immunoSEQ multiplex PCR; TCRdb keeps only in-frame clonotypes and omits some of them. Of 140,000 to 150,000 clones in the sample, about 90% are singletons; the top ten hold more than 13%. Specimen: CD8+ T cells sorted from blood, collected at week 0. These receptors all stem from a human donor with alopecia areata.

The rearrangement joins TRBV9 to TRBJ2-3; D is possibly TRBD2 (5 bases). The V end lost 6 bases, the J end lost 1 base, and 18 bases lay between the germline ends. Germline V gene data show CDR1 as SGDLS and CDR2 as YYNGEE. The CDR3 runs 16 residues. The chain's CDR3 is CASNANLLGRTDTQYF. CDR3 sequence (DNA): TGTGCCAGCAACGCGAACCTACTAGGTCGCACAGATACGCAGTATTTT.

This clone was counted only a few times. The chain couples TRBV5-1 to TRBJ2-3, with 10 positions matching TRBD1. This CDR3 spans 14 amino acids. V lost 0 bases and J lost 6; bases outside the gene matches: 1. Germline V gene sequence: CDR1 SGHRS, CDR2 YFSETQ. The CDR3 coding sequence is TGCGCCAGCAGCTTGGGGGACAGGGGTGATACGCAGTATTTT. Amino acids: CASSLGDRGDTQYF.

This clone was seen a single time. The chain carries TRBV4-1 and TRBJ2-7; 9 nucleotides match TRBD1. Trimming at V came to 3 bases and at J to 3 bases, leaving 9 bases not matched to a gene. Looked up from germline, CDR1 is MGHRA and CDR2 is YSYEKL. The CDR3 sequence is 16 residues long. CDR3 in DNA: TGCGCCAGCAGCCAGGGGCCTCCGGGACAGGGCTACGAGCAGTACTTC. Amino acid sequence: CASSQGPPGQGYEQYF.

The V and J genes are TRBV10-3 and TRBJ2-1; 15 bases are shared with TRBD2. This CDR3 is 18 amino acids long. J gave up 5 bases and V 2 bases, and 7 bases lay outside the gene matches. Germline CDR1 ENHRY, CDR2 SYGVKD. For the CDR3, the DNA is TGTGCCATCAGTGAGGACGGGACTAGCGGGGGGCCAAACAATGAGCAGTTCTTC. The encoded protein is CAISEDGTSGGPNNEQFF.

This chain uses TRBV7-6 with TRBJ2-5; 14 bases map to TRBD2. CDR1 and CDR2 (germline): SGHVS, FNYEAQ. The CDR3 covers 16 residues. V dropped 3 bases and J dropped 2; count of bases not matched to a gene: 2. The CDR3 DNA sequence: TGTGCCAGCAGCTTCGGGACTAGCGGGAGACAAGAGACCCAGTACTTC. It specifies CASSFGTSGRQETQYF. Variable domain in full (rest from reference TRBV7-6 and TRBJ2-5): GAGVSQSPRYKVTKRGQDVALRCDPISGHVSLYWYRQALGQGPEFLTYFNYEAQQDKSGLPNDRFSAERPEGSISTLTIQRTEQRDSAMYRCASSFGTSGRQETQYFGPGTRLLVL.

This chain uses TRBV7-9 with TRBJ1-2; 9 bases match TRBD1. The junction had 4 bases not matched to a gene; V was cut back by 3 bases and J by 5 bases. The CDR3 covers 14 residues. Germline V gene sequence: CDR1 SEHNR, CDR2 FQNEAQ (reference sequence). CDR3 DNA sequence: TGTGCCAGCAGCTTGGGGACAGGGCCGTATGGCTACACCTTC. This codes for CASSLGTGPYGYTF.

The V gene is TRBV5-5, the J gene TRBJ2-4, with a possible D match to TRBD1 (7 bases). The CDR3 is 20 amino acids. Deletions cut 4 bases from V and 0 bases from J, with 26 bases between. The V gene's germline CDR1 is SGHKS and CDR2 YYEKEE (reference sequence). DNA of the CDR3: TGTGCCAGCAGCCGATTGGGGGCAGGGGGACTTCCCGCAGCCAAAAACATTCAGTACTTC. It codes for CASSRLGAGGLPAAKNIQYF.

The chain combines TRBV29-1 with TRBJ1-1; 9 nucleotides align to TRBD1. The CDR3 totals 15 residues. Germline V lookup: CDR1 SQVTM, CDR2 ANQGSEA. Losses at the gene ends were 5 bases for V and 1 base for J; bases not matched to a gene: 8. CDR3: CSVRTGEVWNTEAFF. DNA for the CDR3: TGCAGCGTTAGGACAGGGGAAGTATGGAACACTGAAGCTTTCTTT.

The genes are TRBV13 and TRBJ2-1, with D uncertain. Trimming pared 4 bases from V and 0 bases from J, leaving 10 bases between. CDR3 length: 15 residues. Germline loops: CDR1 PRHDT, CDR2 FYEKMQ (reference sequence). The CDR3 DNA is TGTGCCAGCAGCTCTCCAGAGAGCTCCTACAATGAGCAGTTCTTC. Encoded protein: CASSSPESSYNEQFF.

In DNA, the CDR3 is TGTGCCAGCAGGGCGTGGGGACGGGGGGGCGTGAATGAGCAGTTCTTC. Translation: CASRAWGRGGVNEQFF. This chain uses TRBV6-6 with TRBJ2-1; TRBD2 matches at 8 bases. Germline V gene sequence: CDR1 MNHNY, CDR2 SVGAGI (reference sequence). J was trimmed by 7 bases and V by 6 bases; bases with no gene match: 14. The CDR3 is made up of 16 amino acids.

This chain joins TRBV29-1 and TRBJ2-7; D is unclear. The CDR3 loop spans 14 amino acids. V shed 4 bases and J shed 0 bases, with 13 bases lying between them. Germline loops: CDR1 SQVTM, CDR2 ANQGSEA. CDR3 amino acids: CSVVKGLSSYEQYF. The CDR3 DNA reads TGCAGCGTTGTGAAAGGGTTGAGCTCCTACGAGCAGTACTTC.

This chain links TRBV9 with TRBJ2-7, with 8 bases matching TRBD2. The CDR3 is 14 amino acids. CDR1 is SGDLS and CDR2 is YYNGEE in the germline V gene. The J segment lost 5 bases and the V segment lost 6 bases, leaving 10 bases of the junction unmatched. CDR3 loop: CASTPSGSLDEQYF. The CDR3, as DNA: TGTGCCAGCACCCCCAGCGGGAGTCTGGACGAGCAGTACTTC.

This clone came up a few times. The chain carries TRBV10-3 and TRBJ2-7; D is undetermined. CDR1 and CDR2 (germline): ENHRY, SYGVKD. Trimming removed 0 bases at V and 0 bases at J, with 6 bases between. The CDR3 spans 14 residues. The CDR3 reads CAISESPASYEQYF. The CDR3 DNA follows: TGTGCCATCAGTGAGTCACCGGCCTCCTACGAGCAGTACTTC.

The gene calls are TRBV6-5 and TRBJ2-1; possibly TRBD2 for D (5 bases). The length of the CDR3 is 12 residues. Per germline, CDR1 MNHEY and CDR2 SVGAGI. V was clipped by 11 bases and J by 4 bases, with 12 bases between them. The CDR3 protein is CAGGPGYNEQFF. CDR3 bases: TGTGCCGGCGGGCCCGGGTACAATGAGCAGTTCTTC.

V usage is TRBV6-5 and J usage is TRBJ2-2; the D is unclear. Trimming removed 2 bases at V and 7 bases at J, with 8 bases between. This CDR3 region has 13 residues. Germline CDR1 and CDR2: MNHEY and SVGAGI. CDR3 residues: CASSYVSSGELFF. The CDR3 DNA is TGTGCCAGCAGTTACGTCTCCAGCGGGGAGCTGTTTTTT.

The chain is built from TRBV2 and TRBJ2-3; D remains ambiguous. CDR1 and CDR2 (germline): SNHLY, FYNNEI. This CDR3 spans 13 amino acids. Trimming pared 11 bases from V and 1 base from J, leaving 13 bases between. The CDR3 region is CASSANGTDTQYF. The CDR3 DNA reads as TGTGCCTCCTCCGCAAACGGCACAGATACGCAGTATTTT.

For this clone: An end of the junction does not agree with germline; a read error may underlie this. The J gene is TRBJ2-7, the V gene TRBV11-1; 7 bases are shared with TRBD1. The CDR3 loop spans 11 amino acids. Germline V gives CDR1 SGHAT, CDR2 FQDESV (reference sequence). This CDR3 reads CASSNSTGMDF. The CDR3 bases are TGTGCCAGCAGCAACTCGACAGGGATGGACTTC.

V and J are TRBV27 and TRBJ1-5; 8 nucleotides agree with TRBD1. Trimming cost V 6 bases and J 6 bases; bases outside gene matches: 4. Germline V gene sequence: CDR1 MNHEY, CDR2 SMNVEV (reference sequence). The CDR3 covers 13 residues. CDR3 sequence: CASRDRASQPQHF. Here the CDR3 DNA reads TGTGCCAGCAGGGACAGGGCGTCTCAGCCCCAGCATTTT.